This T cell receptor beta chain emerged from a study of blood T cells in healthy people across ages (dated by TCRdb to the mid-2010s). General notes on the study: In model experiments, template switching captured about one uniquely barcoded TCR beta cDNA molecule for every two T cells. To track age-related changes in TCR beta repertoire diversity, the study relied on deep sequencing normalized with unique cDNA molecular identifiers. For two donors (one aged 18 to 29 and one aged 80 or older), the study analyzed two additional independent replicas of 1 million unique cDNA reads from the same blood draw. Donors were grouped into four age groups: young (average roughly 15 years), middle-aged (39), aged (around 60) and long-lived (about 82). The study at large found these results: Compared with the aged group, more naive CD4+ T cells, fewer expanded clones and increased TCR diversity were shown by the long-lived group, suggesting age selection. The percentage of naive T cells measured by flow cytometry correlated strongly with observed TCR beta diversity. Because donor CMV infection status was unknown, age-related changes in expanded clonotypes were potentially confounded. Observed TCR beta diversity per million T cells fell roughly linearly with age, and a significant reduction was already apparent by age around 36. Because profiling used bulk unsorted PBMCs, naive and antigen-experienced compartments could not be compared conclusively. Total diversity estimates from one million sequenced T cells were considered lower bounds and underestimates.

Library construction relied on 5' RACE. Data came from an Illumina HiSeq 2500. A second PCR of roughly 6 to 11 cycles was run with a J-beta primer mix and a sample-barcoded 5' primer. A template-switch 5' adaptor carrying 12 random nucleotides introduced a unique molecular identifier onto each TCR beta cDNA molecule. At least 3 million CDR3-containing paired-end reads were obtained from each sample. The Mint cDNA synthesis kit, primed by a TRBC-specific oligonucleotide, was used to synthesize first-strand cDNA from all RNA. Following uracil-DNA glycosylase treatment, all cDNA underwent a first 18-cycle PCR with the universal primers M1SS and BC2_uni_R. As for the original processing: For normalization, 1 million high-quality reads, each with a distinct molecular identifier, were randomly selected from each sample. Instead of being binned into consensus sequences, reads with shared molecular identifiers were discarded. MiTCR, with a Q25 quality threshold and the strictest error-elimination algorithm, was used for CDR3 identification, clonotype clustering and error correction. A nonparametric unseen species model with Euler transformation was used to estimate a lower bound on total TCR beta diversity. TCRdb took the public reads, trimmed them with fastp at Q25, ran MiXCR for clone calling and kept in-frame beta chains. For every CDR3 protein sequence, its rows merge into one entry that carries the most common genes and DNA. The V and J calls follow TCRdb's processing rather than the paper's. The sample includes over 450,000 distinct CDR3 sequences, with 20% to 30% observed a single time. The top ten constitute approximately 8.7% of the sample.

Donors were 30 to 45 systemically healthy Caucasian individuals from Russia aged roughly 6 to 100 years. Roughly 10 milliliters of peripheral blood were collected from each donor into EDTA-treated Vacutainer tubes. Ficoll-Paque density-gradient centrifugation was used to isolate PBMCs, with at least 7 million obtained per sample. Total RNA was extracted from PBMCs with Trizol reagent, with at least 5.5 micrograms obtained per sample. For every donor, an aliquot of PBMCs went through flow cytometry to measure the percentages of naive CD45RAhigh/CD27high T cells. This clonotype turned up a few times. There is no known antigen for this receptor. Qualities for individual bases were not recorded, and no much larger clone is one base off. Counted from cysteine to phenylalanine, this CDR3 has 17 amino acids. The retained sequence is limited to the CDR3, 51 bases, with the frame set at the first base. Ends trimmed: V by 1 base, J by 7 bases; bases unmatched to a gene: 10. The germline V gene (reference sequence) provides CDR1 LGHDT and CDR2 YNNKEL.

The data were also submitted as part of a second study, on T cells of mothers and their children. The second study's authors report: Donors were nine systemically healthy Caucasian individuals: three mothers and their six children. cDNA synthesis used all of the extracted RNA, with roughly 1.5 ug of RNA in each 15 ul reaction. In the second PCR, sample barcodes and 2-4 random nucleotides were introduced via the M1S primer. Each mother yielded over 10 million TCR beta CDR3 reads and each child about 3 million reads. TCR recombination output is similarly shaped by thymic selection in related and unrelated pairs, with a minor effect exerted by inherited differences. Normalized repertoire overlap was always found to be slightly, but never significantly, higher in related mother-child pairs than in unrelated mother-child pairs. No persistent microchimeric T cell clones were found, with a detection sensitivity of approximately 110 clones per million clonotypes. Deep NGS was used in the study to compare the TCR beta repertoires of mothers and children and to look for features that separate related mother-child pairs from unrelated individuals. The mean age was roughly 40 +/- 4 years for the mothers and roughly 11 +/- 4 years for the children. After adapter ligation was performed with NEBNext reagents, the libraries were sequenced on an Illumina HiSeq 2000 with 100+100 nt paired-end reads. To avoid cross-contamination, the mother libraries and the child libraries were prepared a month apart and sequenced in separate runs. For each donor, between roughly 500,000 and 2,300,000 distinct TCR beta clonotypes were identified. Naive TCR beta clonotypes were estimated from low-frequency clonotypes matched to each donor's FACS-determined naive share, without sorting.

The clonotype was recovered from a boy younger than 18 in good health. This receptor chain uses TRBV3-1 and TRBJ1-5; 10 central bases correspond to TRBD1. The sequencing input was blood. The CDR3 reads CASSQGQPGQGFQPQHF. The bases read TGTGCCAGCAGCCAAGGTCAGCCGGGACAGGGGTTCCAGCCCCAGCATTTT.